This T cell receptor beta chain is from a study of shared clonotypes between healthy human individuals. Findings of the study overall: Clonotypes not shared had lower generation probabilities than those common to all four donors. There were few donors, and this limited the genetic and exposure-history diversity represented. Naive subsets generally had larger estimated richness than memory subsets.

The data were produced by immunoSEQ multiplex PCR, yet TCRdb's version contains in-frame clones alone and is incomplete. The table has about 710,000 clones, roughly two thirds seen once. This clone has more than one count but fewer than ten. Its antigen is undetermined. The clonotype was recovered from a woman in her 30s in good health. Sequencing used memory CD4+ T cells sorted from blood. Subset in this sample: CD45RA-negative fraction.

The CDR3 DNA reads as TGCGCCAGCAGCGCGACTAGCGGGAGCGCAGATACGCAGTATTTT. As protein: CASSATSGSADTQYF. The chain recombines TRBV10-1 with TRBJ2-3, with TRBD2 matching over 12 bases. This CDR3 has 15 amino acids. The J segment lost 4 bases and the V segment lost 6 bases, leaving 5 bases of the junction unmatched. Per germline, CDR1 WNHNN and CDR2 SYGVQD (reference sequence).